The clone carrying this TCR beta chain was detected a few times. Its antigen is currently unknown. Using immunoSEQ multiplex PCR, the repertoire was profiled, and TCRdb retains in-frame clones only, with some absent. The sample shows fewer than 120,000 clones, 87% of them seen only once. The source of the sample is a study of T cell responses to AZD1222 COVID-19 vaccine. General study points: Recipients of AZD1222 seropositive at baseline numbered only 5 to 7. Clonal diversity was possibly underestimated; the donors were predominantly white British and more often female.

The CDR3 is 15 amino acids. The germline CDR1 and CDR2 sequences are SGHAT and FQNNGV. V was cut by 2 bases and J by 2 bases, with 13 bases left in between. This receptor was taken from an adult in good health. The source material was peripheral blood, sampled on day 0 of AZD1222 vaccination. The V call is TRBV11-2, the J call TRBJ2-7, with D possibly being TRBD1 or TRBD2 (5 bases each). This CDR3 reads CASSLMGVGPYEQYF. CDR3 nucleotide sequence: TGTGCCAGCAGCTTAATGGGGGTGGGGCCCTACGAGCAGTACTTC.